This T cell receptor (beta chain) was sequenced during a study of CD8 T cells in ankylosing spondylitis. Findings and caveats of the study: Blood from ankylosing spondylitis patients appeared to carry a characteristic roughly eight-variant TCR beta motif.

V dropped 5 bases and J dropped 6 bases, with 13 bases sitting between them. CDR3 length: 14 amino acids. The germline V gene has CDR1 MDHEN and CDR2 SYDVKM. TCRdb re-analysed the 5' RACE reads in MiXCR, keeping a single row per CDR3 protein. This table has a few hundred thousand distinct CDR3 sequences, about 7% appearing once. This clonotype has a count of ten or more. Its antigen is as yet unknown. Sequences were obtained from blood, either unsorted or a sorted T cell fraction (not recorded which). This receptor was taken from a male donor with ankylosing spondylitis. The V call is TRBV28, the J call TRBJ2-2; D unclear. The CDR3, as DNA: TGTGCCAGCAGTGCCCGGCCCGAGTCCGGGGAGCTGTTTTTT. Encoded protein: CASSARPESGELFF.